This T cell receptor beta chain was sequenced for a study of T cell responses to AZD1222 COVID-19 vaccine. V shed 4 bases and J 0 bases; nucleotides not matched to a gene: 6. Germline V lookup: CDR1 MDHEN, CDR2 SYDVKM. This CDR3 spans 16 amino acids. Produced via immunoSEQ multiplex PCR; TCRdb's table is partial and in-frame only. In the table there are about 130,000 clones, 89% of which are singletons. This chain joins TRBV28 and TRBJ2-1, with 7 nucleotides matching TRBD2. The clonotype was recovered from an adult who received the AZD1222 COVID-19 vaccine. Specimen: peripheral blood, collected 28 days after the second AZD1222 dose. Here the CDR3 DNA reads TGTGCCAGCAGTTCAACTAGCGCGAGCTCCTACAATGAGCAGTTCTTC. Amino acids: CASSSTSASSYNEQFF.